The text below deals with one TCR beta chain. The antigen is unknown. The data were taken from a study of cytomegalovirus exposure and HLA in healthy donors. Notes on the study in general: Accounts indicate the classifier identified cytomegalovirus status with strong specificity and sensitivity. CMV serostatus was the only immune exposure information that was available. Earlier analysis yielded a pattern in which most TCR beta V segments were productive about 90% or about 30% of the time. Judged likely to be a sequencing artifact was a cluster of highly shared sequence variants.

The CDR3 runs 16 residues. Germline CDR1 reads SNHLY; CDR2 reads FYNNEI. The V end was cut by 4 bases, the J end by 0 bases, with 10 bases between. The primer mix had 60 Vbeta and 13 Jbeta primers. Clones were read by immunoSEQ multiplex PCR, and TCRdb kept only the in-frame ones, dropping some. Of approximately 140,000 clones detected, around three quarters appear once; the ten largest clones hold roughly 6%. Sequencing was done on a sample of PBMCs. The receptor was isolated from a woman in her thirties or forties in good health and CMV-seropositive. The chain joins TRBV2 to TRBJ2-6; D gene ambiguous. The chain's CDR3 is CASSVQYRSGANVLTF. CDR3 sequence (DNA): TGTGCCAGCAGTGTCCAGTACCGCTCTGGGGCCAACGTCCTGACTTTC.